These 2 T cell receptor beta chains came from one sample sequenced in a study of T cells in Graves' hyperthyroidism and ophthalmopathy (dated by TCRdb to about 2019). The library relied on multiplex PCR. For sequencing, an Illumina HiSeq 2000 was employed. The TCR beta CDR3 regions were amplified from RNA transcripts. The TCR CDR3 was subjected to a first round of RT-PCR using the HTBI primer set and the Qiagen OneStep RT-PCR kit. TCRdb ran its own pipeline on the public reads, namely fastp trimming at Q25 and MiXCR clone calling, and kept in-frame beta chains. CDR3 protein sequences are deduplicated, and each keeps its most common genes and DNA. Counted in this sample were about 380,000 distinct CDR3 sequences; about 15% of them appeared once. The leading ten clones occupy 11% of the sample. Material for sequencing was blood. Every receptor here comes from a woman between 55 and 75 years old with Graves' hyperthyroidism.

This clonotype was seen only a few times. The chain carries TRBV7-9 and TRBJ2-1; 9 bases align to TRBD1. The CDR3 spans 17 residues. Trimming removed 2 bases from V and 2 bases from J; junction bases left unmatched: 7. Germline-derived CDR1 and CDR2 are SEHNR and FQNEAQ (reference sequence). The CDR3 protein is CASSLPPRDRAYNEQFF. The CDR3 coding sequence is TGTGCCAGCAGCTTACCACCTCGGGACAGGGCCTACAATGAGCAGTTCTTC.

In this sample, this clonotype turned up many times. The chain has TRBV2 and TRBJ2-1; 11 bases are a match to TRBD2. V lost 8 bases to trimming and J lost 6 bases; unmatched junction nucleotides: 6. Per germline, CDR1 SNHLY and CDR2 FYNNEI. The CDR3 contains 14 residues. As DNA, the CDR3 is TGTGCCAGCGCCGGACTAGCGGGCCTCAATGAGCAGTTCTTC. It codes for CASAGLAGLNEQFF.